One sample yielded the 29 T cell receptor beta chains listed below, sequenced in a study of blood T cell repertoires in COVID-19. Profiling relied on immunoSEQ multiplex PCR, and the TCRdb table lists in-frame clones only, not all of them. Among about 160,000 clones, approximately 86% were seen once, and the ten largest hold more than 3%. Sequencing input: peripheral blood. All receptors derive from a man aged 65-85 years with acute or convalescent COVID-19.

This chain links TRBV6-5 with TRBJ1-1; TRBD1 agrees at 7 bases. Germline lookup yields CDR1 MNHEY and CDR2 SVGAGI. V lost 6 bases, J lost 1 base, and 5 bases stayed unmatched. The CDR3 loop spans 14 amino acids. The CDR3 loop is CASSPTGRNTEAFF. The CDR3 coding sequence is TGTGCCAGCAGCCCGACAGGGCGGAACACTGAAGCTTTCTTT.

This chain connects TRBV5-1 to TRBJ1-6; TRBD1 agrees at 8 bases. This CDR3 comprises 15 residues. Trimming removed 4 bases from V and 5 bases from J; junction bases left unmatched: 5. The germline CDR1 and CDR2 sequences are SGHRS and YFSETQ. The CDR3 nucleotides are TGCGCCAGCAGCGGCGGGACAGGCGATAATTCACCCCTCCACTTT. This codes for CASSGGTGDNSPLHF.

This chain links TRBV7-3 with TRBJ2-1, with a possible D match to TRBD1 (7 bases). This CDR3 spans 15 amino acids. V lost 2 bases and J 4 bases, leaving 12 bases between the germline ends. Per the germline V gene, CDR1 is SGHTA and CDR2 is FQGTGA. The CDR3 DNA follows: TGTGCCAGCAGCTTAGGAGGGGGCAGTTACAATGAGCAGTTCTTC. This encodes CASSLGGGSYNEQFF.

The J gene is TRBJ2-7, the V gene TRBV21-1; no DNA check was done on the table's D call, TRBD2. TRBV21-1 is recorded as a pseudogene. This CDR3 region has 15 residues. DNA for the CDR3: TGTGCCAGCAGCAAAGTGACTAGCGGGAGTTACGAGCAGTACTTC. As protein: CASSKVTSGSYEQYF.

This sequence joins TRBV12-3 or TRBV12-4 and TRBJ1-4; D remains unclear. The CDR3 has 11 residues. With 7 bases removed from V and 8 bases from J, the gap between germline ends came to 8 bases. The CDR3 nucleotides read TGTGCCAGCACCCTTGGCGAAAAACTGTTTTTT. This sequence encodes CASTLGEKLFF.

This chain joins TRBV28 and TRBJ2-7, with TRBD1 identical over 7 bases. The CDR3 has 14 residues. Germline assignment: CDR1 MDHEN and CDR2 SYDVKM. The V segment lost 3 bases and the J segment 1 base; nucleotides outside the gene matches: 3. This chain's CDR3 is CASSLGDRSYEQYF. The CDR3 DNA reads as TGTGCCAGCAGTTTGGGGGACAGATCCTACGAGCAGTACTTC.

The chain recombines TRBV9 with TRBJ2-5; D is perhaps TRBD1 (7 bases). The CDR3 runs 16 residues. Trimming stripped 0 bases from V and 0 bases from J, with 12 bases between. Germline CDR1 reads SGDLS; CDR2 reads YYNGEE. CDR3 protein: CASSVAGGSNQETQYF. Here the CDR3 DNA reads TGTGCCAGCAGCGTAGCAGGGGGGAGTAACCAAGAGACCCAGTACTTC.

The genes are TRBV5-4 and TRBJ1-1; D gene ambiguous. This CDR3 is 13 amino acids long. V gave up 2 bases and J gave up 1 base, with 6 bases separating them. Germline values: CDR1 SGHNT, CDR2 YYREEE (reference sequence). CDR3 DNA: TGTGCCAGCAGCTTAGCCGGGAACACTGAAGCTTTCTTT. Translated: CASSLAGNTEAFF.

CDR3 sequence: CASSLGRLADTDTQYF. CDR3 nucleotides: TGTGCCAGCAGCTTAGGACGACTAGCGGACACAGATACGCAGTATTTT. This chain joins TRBV7-9 and TRBJ2-3, with 9 bases that match TRBD2. Germline loops: CDR1 SEHNR, CDR2 FQNEAQ (reference sequence). V lost 1 base to trimming and J lost 2 bases; unmatched junction nucleotides: 4. This CDR3 spans 16 amino acids. The complete variable domain, with remaining parts taken from reference TRBV7-9 and TRBJ2-3, reads DTGVSQNPRHKITKRGQNVTFRCDPISEHNRLYWYRQTLGQGPEFLTYFQNEAQLEKSRLLSDRFSAERPKGSFSTLEIQRTEQGDSAMYLCASSLGRLADTDTQYFGPGTRLTVL.

The chain couples TRBV19 to TRBJ2-5; the match to TRBD1 covers 8 bases. Germline-derived CDR1 and CDR2 are LNHDA and SQIVND (reference sequence). The CDR3 length is 13 residues. V lost 4 bases and J lost 4; bases outside the gene matches: 2. The CDR3 region is CASSKQGGETQYF. CDR3 nucleotide sequence: TGTGCCAGTAGTAAACAGGGGGGAGAGACCCAGTACTTC.

This chain uses TRBV12-1 with TRBJ2-7; the D call of TRBD2 is as the table states it, not checked on the DNA. TRBV12-1 is a pseudogene. The CDR3 loop spans 10 amino acids. The CDR3 sequence: CASSRKGRGV. CDR3 in DNA: TGTGCCAGCAGCCGCAAAGGGAGAGGAGTC.

The chain has TRBV29-1 and TRBJ1-4; TRBD1 is a possible D gene (5 bases). This CDR3 has 13 amino acids. The germline V gene has CDR1 SQVTM and CDR2 ANQGSEA. The V and J ends lost 4 bases and 2 bases respectively, with 8 bases between them. CDR3 sequence reads: CSVGPGTNEKLFF. The CDR3 bases are TGCAGCGTTGGGCCAGGGACTAATGAAAAACTGTTTTTT.

A few counts support this clone. This chain links TRBV10-3 with TRBJ1-1; 8 bases fit TRBD1. The CDR3 spans 14 residues. V lost 10 bases to trimming and J lost 0 bases; unmatched junction nucleotides: 7. Germline V gene lookup returns CDR1 ENHRY and CDR2 SYGVKD. For the CDR3, the DNA is TGTGCCAGCCGGGACAGGAGTATGAACACTGAAGCTTTCTTT. Its translation is CASRDRSMNTEAFF.

The CDR3: CAISESASVPDTQYF. DNA of the CDR3: TGTGCCATCAGTGAGTCGGCTAGCGTCCCAGATACGCAGTATTTT. The chain couples TRBV10-3 to TRBJ2-3; TRBD2 is a possible D gene (6 bases). CDR3 length: 15 amino acids. The ends were cut back, 0 bases at V and 4 bases at J, with 11 bases in the middle. In germline, CDR1 is ENHRY, CDR2 SYGVKD.

V usage is TRBV28 and J usage is TRBJ1-6; no definite D call. The CDR3 consists of 12 residues. The ends were cut back, 4 bases at V and 6 bases at J, with 4 bases in the middle. Germline lookup yields CDR1 MDHEN and CDR2 SYDVKM. CDR3 sequence: CASSSGNSPLHF. CDR3 nucleotides: TGTGCCAGCAGTTCCGGTAATTCACCCCTCCACTTT. Combining the CDR3 with reference TRBV28 and TRBJ1-6 gives the whole variable domain DVKVTQSSRYLVKRTGEKVFLECVQDMDHENMFWYRQDPGLGLRLIYFSYDVKMKEKGDIPEGYSVSREKKERFSLILESASTNQTSMYLCASSSGNSPLHFGNGTRLTVT.

The chain links TRBV9 to TRBJ2-1; 7 bases line up with TRBD1. The CDR3 loop spans 15 amino acids. CDR1 is SGDLS, CDR2 YYNGEE, per germline. V lost 3 bases to trimming and J lost 1 base; unmatched junction nucleotides: 4. The CDR3 bases are TGTGCCAGCAGCGAACAGGGGCCGTCCTACAATGAGCAGTTCTTC. Protein sequence: CASSEQGPSYNEQFF.

This clone was seen just once. The chain is built from TRBV9 and TRBJ1-1, with 7 positions matching TRBD1. The germline CDR1 and CDR2 sequences are SGDLS and YYNGEE. V trimming: 4 bases; J trimming: 6 bases; junction bases outside the gene matches: 6. The CDR3 is 13 amino acids. The CDR3 loop is CASSPGDSSEAFF. CDR3 nucleotide sequence: TGTGCCAGCAGCCCCGGGGACAGCTCTGAAGCTTTCTTT.

The CDR3 loop is CASSLVSGSGDEQFF. CDR3 bases: TGTGCCAGCAGCTTAGTTAGCGGGAGCGGTGATGAGCAGTTCTTC. The rearrangement joins TRBV7-2 to TRBJ2-1, with TRBD2 matching over 9 bases. The CDR3 has 15 residues. Trimming cost V 1 base and J 8 bases; bases outside gene matches: 6. CDR1 SGHTA and CDR2 FQGNSA come from the germline V gene.

The chain employs TRBV7-2 and TRBJ2-1, with D unclear. V was shortened by 5 bases and J by 9 bases, with 8 bases between the two germline ends. Per the germline V gene, CDR1 is SGHTA and CDR2 is FQGNSA. The CDR3 loop spans 11 amino acids. The CDR3 DNA sequence: TGTGCCAGCAGCCAACAGTTTGAGCAGTTCTTC. The encoded protein is CASSQQFEQFF.

The V and J genes are TRBV7-9 and TRBJ1-1; D not resolved. V was clipped by 8 bases and J by 0 bases, with 7 bases between them. CDR1 SEHNR and CDR2 FQNEAQ come from the germline V gene (reference sequence). The CDR3 is made up of 12 amino acids. The CDR3 loop is CASSLVNTEAFF. The CDR3 nucleotides read TGTGCCAGCTCCCTAGTGAACACTGAAGCTTTCTTT.

The chain couples TRBV18 to TRBJ2-7, with 11 bases matching TRBD2. The CDR3 is made up of 17 amino acids. Trimming at V came to 6 bases and at J to 7 bases, leaving 17 bases not matched to a gene. CDR1 KGHSH and CDR2 LQKENI come from the germline V gene. The CDR3 loop reads CASSLGTSGSGVPEQYF. CDR3 bases: TGTGCCAGCTCCCTTGGGACTAGCGGCAGCGGTGTTCCGGAGCAGTACTTC. Using reference TRBV18 and TRBJ2-7 for the parts outside the CDR3, the full variable domain is NAGVMQNPRHLVRRRGQEARLRCSPMKGHSHVYWYRQLPEEGLKFMVYLQKENIIDESGMPKERFSAEFPKEGPSILRIQQVVRGDSAAYFCASSLGTSGSGVPEQYFGPGTRLTVT.

The chain links TRBV11-2 to TRBJ2-3, with D possibly TRBD2 on 6 matching bases. The CDR3 sequence is 14 residues long. Looked up from germline, CDR1 is SGHAT and CDR2 is FQNNGV. Deletions cut 5 bases from V and 3 bases from J, with 12 bases between. Here the CDR3 reads CASSVRLVTDTQYF. The CDR3 DNA follows: TGTGCCAGCAGCGTCCGACTAGTTACAGATACGCAGTATTTT.

The rearrangement links TRBV11-2 to TRBJ2-7; 12 bases match TRBD2. Germline CDR1 and CDR2: SGHAT and FQNNGV. The CDR3 length is 15 residues. The junction had 1 base not matched to a gene; V was cut back by 1 base and J by 3 bases. CDR3 DNA sequence: TGTGCCAGCAGCTTAGGACTAGCGGGAGTCTACGAGCAGTACTTC. Its protein is CASSLGLAGVYEQYF.

The V and J genes are TRBV15 and TRBJ2-6; D is perhaps TRBD1 (6 bases). V was pared by 0 bases and J by 0 bases, with 18 bases between. CDR1 and CDR2 (germline): LNHNV, YYDKDF (reference sequence). CDR3 size: 20 residues. The CDR3 DNA follows: TGTGCCACCAGCAGAGAGGGTACAGGGATGTTTTCCTCTGGGGCCAACGTCCTGACTTTC. Encoded protein: CATSREGTGMFSSGANVLTF.

The chain carries TRBV5-1 and TRBJ2-2, with D maybe TRBD2 (7 bases). This CDR3 is 15 amino acids long. The V and J ends lost 7 bases and 3 bases respectively, with 16 bases between them. Germline-derived CDR1 and CDR2 are SGHRS and YFSETQ. The CDR3 region has the DNA TGCGCCAGCCGACGGGGGGCATTAGACACCGGGGAGCTGTTTTTT. It specifies CASRRGALDTGELFF.

This rearrangement joins TRBV30 to TRBJ2-7, with D perhaps matching TRBD1 (5 bases). Deletions cut 3 bases from V and 3 bases from J, with 12 bases between. This CDR3 is built from 13 residues. Per the germline V gene, CDR1 is GTSNPN and CDR2 is SVGIG (reference sequence). In nucleotides, the CDR3 is TGTGCCTGGAGGAGCAGGGAACTCTACGAGCAGTACTTC. Amino acids: CAWRSRELYEQYF.

The CDR3, as DNA: TGTGCCAGCAGCTGGGGTAATCCGGGACTAGCGGGAGGTGAGCAGTTCTTC. Translating gives CASSWGNPGLAGGEQFF. The chain is built from TRBV5-6 and TRBJ2-1; TRBD2 matches 15 bases. V lost 3 bases and J lost 9; bases outside the gene matches: 10. The CDR3 has 17 amino acids. Germline V lookup: CDR1 SGHDT, CDR2 YYEEEE. Supplemented by reference TRBV5-6 and TRBJ2-1, the full variable domain reads DAGVTQSPTHLIKTRGQQVTLRCSPKSGHDTVSWYQQALGQGPQFIFQYYEEEERQRGNFPDRFSGHQFPNYSSELNVNALLLGDSALYLCASSWGNPGLAGGEQFFGPGTRLTVL.

This chain joins TRBV4-2 and TRBJ2-1; 7 bases are shared with TRBD2. V lost 6 bases, J lost 8 bases, and 7 bases stayed unmatched. Germline CDR1 LGHNA, CDR2 YNFKEQ. CDR3 length: 13 residues. CDR3 in DNA: TGTGCCAGCAGTCCGAGCGGGGCGGATGAGCAGTTCTTC. It encodes CASSPSGADEQFF.

This clone has only a few counts. The chain links TRBV3-1 (or the pseudogene TRBV3-2) to TRBJ1-1; D unresolved. V lost 2 bases and J 1 base, leaving 8 bases between the germline ends. Germline CDR1 is LGHDT and CDR2 is YNNKEL (reference sequence). The CDR3 has 14 residues. DNA of the CDR3: TGTGCCAGCAGCCAAATGTCCCGGAACACTGAAGCTTTCTTT. Its protein product is CASSQMSRNTEAFF.